Shown below are 17 T cell receptor beta chains from a single sample sequenced in a study of spatial heterogeneity in lung cancer. General observations from the study: Higher tumor mutation counts went along with higher counts of expanded intratumoral alpha and beta TCRs.

Time point meaning: sample taken at primary tumor resection. From the 5' RACE reads, TCRdb called clonotypes with MiXCR, one entry per CDR3 protein. Counted here are 9,500 to 10,000 distinct CDR3 sequences, under 6.5% occurring once; the ten biggest clones make up 10%. These TCRs are of unknown antigen specificity. Sequenced here: lung tumor tissue, sampled at surgery. The receptors were sampled from a male donor with early-stage non-small cell lung cancer.

This clonotype was detected ten times or more. This chain connects TRBV6-5 to TRBJ1-2; a possible D gene is TRBD1 (6 bases). The CDR3 runs 15 residues. Trimming cost V 5 bases and J 4 bases, with 17 bases left between them. The V gene's germline CDR1 is MNHEY and CDR2 SVGAGI. In nucleotides, the CDR3 is TGTGCCAGCAGTAACCCTACAGGGCCCGTCTATGGCTACACCTTC. Translation gives CASSNPTGPVYGYTF.

In its sample, this clonotype was seen many times. The V gene is TRBV10-3, the J gene TRBJ2-5; 11 bases fit TRBD1. Per the germline V gene, CDR1 is ENHRY and CDR2 is SYGVKD. CDR3 size: 16 residues. V was clipped by 0 bases and J by 1 base; unmatched bases: 1. CDR3 in amino acids: CAISESGTGGQETQYF. In DNA form, the CDR3 reads TGTGCCATCAGTGAGTCAGGGACAGGGGGCCAAGAGACCCAGTACTTC.

This clonotype is labeled as medium-sized. A junction boundary mismatches the germline segment, possibly from a read error. The V call is TRBV5-1, the J call TRBJ2-5; TRBD1 matches 7 bases. The CDR3 extends over 14 amino acids. Germline CDR1 and CDR2: SGHRS and YFSETQ. CDR3 nucleotide sequence: TGCGCCAGCAGTTTGGGACAGTACCAAGAGACCCAGTACTTC. Protein sequence: CASSLGQYQETQYF.

This clonotype was counted ten times or more. J is TRBJ1-5 and V is TRBV30, with 7 bases aligning to TRBD1. J gave up 5 bases and V 3 bases, and 13 bases lay outside the gene matches. Germline loops: CDR1 GTSNPN, CDR2 SVGIG (reference sequence). There are 16 residues in the CDR3. CDR3 region: CAWSEATGAAYQPQHF. DNA for the CDR3: TGTGCCTGGAGCGAGGCTACAGGGGCGGCTTATCAGCCCCAGCATTTT.

The sample holds many counts of this clonotype. The CDR3 sequence is CASSRQGSTYEQYF. CDR3 sequence (DNA): TGTGCCAGCAGCCGACAGGGCTCGACCTACGAGCAGTACTTC. This sequence joins TRBV11-2 and TRBJ2-7; 7 bases agree with TRBD1. Germline V CDR1 and CDR2: SGHAT, FQNNGV. This CDR3 region has 14 residues. V was pared by 5 bases and J by 2 bases, with 6 bases of the junction left unmatched.

This clonotype was counted many times. V gene TRBV5-4 combines with J gene TRBJ1-5; D perhaps matches TRBD1 (5 bases). The V end was cut by 0 bases, the J end by 4 bases, with 8 bases between. The CDR3 extends over 14 amino acids. The germline V gene encodes CDR1 SGHNT and CDR2 YYREEE (reference sequence). CDR3: CASSLAGTNQPQHF. As DNA, the CDR3 is TGTGCCAGCAGCTTGGCCGGGACTAATCAGCCCCAGCATTTT.

This clonotype is categorized as medium-sized (0.01 to 0.1%). This chain joins TRBV20-1 and TRBJ1-2; unclear D gene. The V end lost 3 bases, the J end lost 8 bases, and 13 bases lay between the germline ends. The germline V gene encodes CDR1 DFQATT and CDR2 SNEGSKA (reference sequence). CDR3 size: 12 residues. In DNA, the CDR3 is TGCAGTGCTAGTTCTGGGTTGCAGGGCTACACCTTC. Translated: CSASSGLQGYTF.

This clonotype has ten or more counts. The V call is TRBV27, the J call TRBJ2-3; D tentatively fits TRBD1 or TRBD2 (6 bases each). V lost 2 bases to trimming and J lost 4 bases, with 13 bases between them. The V gene's germline CDR1 is MNHEY and CDR2 SMNVEV (reference sequence). This CDR3 region has 15 residues. CDR3 sequence (DNA): TGTGCCAGCAGTTTAAAGGGGGGTCCGGCAGATACGCAGTATTTT. Protein sequence: CASSLKGGPADTQYF.

Ten or more counts support this clonotype. The chain uses TRBV6-5 and TRBJ1-1; TRBD1 agrees at 8 bases. Trimming at V came to 8 bases and at J to 11 bases, leaving 10 bases not matched to a gene. Germline CDR1 MNHEY, CDR2 SVGAGI. This CDR3 has 12 residues. This CDR3 is CASGQGSRAAFF. The CDR3 DNA reads as TGTGCCAGCGGACAGGGTAGTAGAGCGGCTTTCTTT.

The chain has TRBV6-2 or TRBV6-3 and TRBJ2-7, with D unclear. This CDR3 comprises 12 residues. CDR1 MNHEY and CDR2 SVGEGT come from the germline V gene. The CDR3 nucleotides are TGTGCCAGCAGCCAGGTTACCTACGAGCAGAACGTC. This gives the protein CASSQVTYEQNV.

This clonotype has a count of ten or more. V gene TRBV5-1 combines with J gene TRBJ2-3; 8 positions match TRBD2. The CDR3 runs to 15 residues. V lost 3 bases, J lost 8 bases, and 11 bases stayed unmatched. The germline V gene encodes CDR1 SGHRS and CDR2 YFSETQ. CDR3 loop: CASSSGGADKGTQYF. As DNA, the CDR3 is TGCGCCAGCAGCTCGGGGGGGGCCGATAAAGGTACGCAGTATTTT.

This clonotype was seen many times. The gene calls are TRBV28 and TRBJ2-1; possibly TRBD2 for D (5 bases). CDR1 is MDHEN, CDR2 SYDVKM, per germline. Trimming removed 4 bases at V and 2 bases at J, with 27 bases between. CDR3 length equals 20 residues. The CDR3 DNA reads TGTGCCAGCAGTTCCCCCCCGACGGAGGCCACCCTCCGAACCTACAATGAGCAGTTCTTC. Its translation: CASSSPPTEATLRTYNEQFF.

This clonotype occurred many times. The chain couples TRBV6-6 to TRBJ1-3; the D gene is possibly TRBD1 (6 bases). Deletions cut 5 bases from V and 2 bases from J, with 16 bases between. The CDR3 sequence is 16 residues long. Germline loops: CDR1 MNHNY, CDR2 SVGAGI (reference sequence). In nucleotides, the CDR3 is TGTGCCAGCAGTCCCAGGGGAGTTAAGACTGGAAACACCATATATTTT. Protein product: CASSPRGVKTGNTIYF.

This clonotype appeared many times. This chain links TRBV6-5 with TRBJ2-1; D is uncertain. V was cut by 0 bases and J by 4 bases, with 16 bases left in between. Germline values: CDR1 MNHEY, CDR2 SVGAGI. The CDR3 loop spans 17 amino acids. CDR3 amino acids: CASSYSPHPSAYNEQFF. CDR3 coding DNA: TGTGCCAGCAGTTACTCCCCACACCCATCAGCTTACAATGAGCAGTTCTTC.

This clonotype came up a few times. This sequence joins TRBV4-1 and TRBJ2-7; D is perhaps TRBD1 (6 bases). Germline V CDR1 and CDR2: MGHRA, YSYEKL. CDR3 size: 14 residues. Trimming stripped 4 bases from V and 3 bases from J, with 13 bases between. In nucleotides, the CDR3 is TGCGCCAGCAGCCTGCAGCAGACAGGCTACGAGCAGTACTTC. This translates into CASSLQQTGYEQYF.

The table lists this clonotype with many counts. The CDR3 protein is CASSPNRAEQYF. The DNA for the CDR3 is TGTGCCAGCTCACCAAATAGGGCCGAGCAGTACTTC. The gene calls are TRBV18 and TRBJ2-7; D uncertain. V lost 2 bases to trimming and J lost 6 bases, with 8 bases between them. The CDR3 extends over 12 amino acids. The V gene's germline CDR1 is KGHSH and CDR2 LQKENI.

This clonotype was observed at least ten times. This chain joins TRBV7-9 and TRBJ2-3; 8 bases fit TRBD1. After removal of 5 bases from V and 2 bases from J, the junction contained 9 bases not matched to a gene. Germline assignment: CDR1 SEHNR and CDR2 FQNEAQ (reference sequence). The CDR3 spans 16 residues. The CDR3 region has the DNA TGTGCCAGCAGCGTTCTCAGGGGGCTGTACACAGATACGCAGTATTTT. Its protein is CASSVLRGLYTDTQYF. The variable domain in full, completed from reference TRBV7-9 and TRBJ2-3, reads DTGVSQNPRHKITKRGQNVTFRCDPISEHNRLYWYRQTLGQGPEFLTYFQNEAQLEKSRLLSDRFSAERPKGSFSTLEIQRTEQGDSAMYLCASSVLRGLYTDTQYFGPGTRLTVL.